The 30 T cell receptor beta chains given below trace back to one sample, sequenced in a study of Ad26.COV2.S vaccination and SARS-CoV-2 variants. Treatment of the sample: 15 to 20 received Ad26.COV2.S at low or high dose, single or two shots; about 5 received placebo; per-sample allocation not given. The samples date from day 63 after the first vaccine or placebo injection. The assay was immunoSEQ multiplex PCR, and TCRdb's table has in-frame clones only and misses some. The sample lists roughly 420,000 clones; approximately 89% were seen once. The sample consisted of peripheral blood, taken in a trial of Ad26.COV2.S vaccine versus placebo. All receptors come from a person aged 18-60 years who received the Ad26.COV2.S COVID-19 vaccine or a placebo.

This chain joins TRBV19 and TRBJ2-5; 15 nucleotides line up with TRBD2. The CDR3 has 17 amino acids. V was clipped by 5 bases and J by 5 bases; unmatched bases: 9. Germline V gene lookup returns CDR1 LNHDA and CDR2 SQIVND (reference sequence). The CDR3 is CASSLRGLAGGRETQYF. In DNA form, the CDR3 reads TGTGCCAGTAGTCTTAGGGGACTAGCGGGAGGACGGGAGACCCAGTACTTC.

This chain uses TRBV4-3 with TRBJ2-1; possibly TRBD2 for D (5 bases). The CDR3 contains 16 residues. V lost 0 bases and J 0 bases, leaving 9 bases between the germline ends. Germline assignment: CDR1 LGHNA and CDR2 YSLEER. The CDR3 DNA follows: TGCGCCAGCAGCCAAGATGGACTGAGCTCCTACAATGAGCAGTTCTTC. Its translation: CASSQDGLSSYNEQFF.

J is TRBJ2-5 and V is TRBV7-9; D may be TRBD1 (6 bases). Trimming pared 3 bases from V and 3 bases from J, leaving 14 bases between. Germline V gene sequence: CDR1 SEHNR, CDR2 FQNEAQ (reference sequence). The CDR3 runs to 15 residues. The CDR3 DNA reads as TGTGCCAGCAGCTTCGGTTTGCCAGGGGAAGAGACCCAGTACTTC. It translates to CASSFGLPGEETQYF.

The chain employs TRBV30 and TRBJ1-1; D gene ambiguous. This CDR3 comprises 12 residues. The germline CDR1 and CDR2 sequences are GTSNPN and SVGIG (reference sequence). V lost 0 bases and J 4 bases, leaving 6 bases between the germline ends. The CDR3 coding sequence is TGTGCCTGGAGTGTACGGGTCACTGAAGCTTTCTTT. Its protein is CAWSVRVTEAFF.

The V gene is TRBV5-1, the J gene TRBJ2-2; 9 bases fit TRBD1. The germline V gene has CDR1 SGHRS and CDR2 YFSETQ. Trimming cost V 0 bases and J 7 bases; bases outside gene matches: 4. CDR3 length equals 15 residues. This chain's CDR3 is CASSLDTGGIGELFF. As DNA, the CDR3 is TGCGCCAGCAGCTTGGATACAGGGGGCATCGGGGAGCTGTTTTTT.

V and J are TRBV5-1 and TRBJ2-4, with D unclear. Trimming shortened V by 5 bases and J by 5 bases, and 14 bases separated the two germline ends. Germline-derived CDR1 and CDR2 are SGHRS and YFSETQ. This CDR3 is 14 amino acids long. The CDR3, as DNA: TGCGCCAGCAGATCTGACTGGGTAGAAAACATTCAGTACTTC. Its protein product is CASRSDWVENIQYF.

Comments on this clone: One end of the junction does not line up with germline, which may come from a read error. This rearrangement joins TRBV11-3 to TRBJ2-5; D is ambiguous. From germline, CDR1 is SGHNT and CDR2 YENEEA. The CDR3 extends over 11 amino acids. The CDR3 loop reads CASSLREAQYF. In DNA, the CDR3 is TGTGCCAGCAGCTTAAGAGAGGCCCAGTACTTC.

This clone was picked up a small number of times. This CDR3 reads CASSPWSGLNTGELFF. The CDR3 DNA is TGTGCCAGCTCACCTTGGAGTGGGTTGAACACCGGGGAGCTGTTTTTT. The rearrangement links TRBV18 to TRBJ2-2; D is ambiguous. The CDR3 extends over 16 amino acids. Trimming removed 3 bases from V and 1 base from J, with 12 bases in between. The germline V gene has CDR1 KGHSH and CDR2 LQKENI.

The CDR3 spells CASSPGRMNTEAFF. In DNA, the CDR3 is TGTGCCAGCAGCCCCGGACGGATGAACACTGAAGCTTTCTTT. The chain is built from TRBV7-8 and TRBJ1-1; D is ambiguous. The CDR3 is made up of 14 amino acids. Germline values: CDR1 SGHVS, CDR2 FQNEAQ. V was clipped by 5 bases and J by 0 bases, with 10 bases between them.

In nucleotides, the CDR3 is TGCGCCAGCACCCCGGGACAGGGGTCTCTCGAGGGCACCGGGGAGCTGTTTTTT. Its translation is CASTPGQGSLEGTGELFF. The V gene is TRBV4-1, the J gene TRBJ2-2, with TRBD1 matching 10 bases. CDR1 is MGHRA, CDR2 YSYEKL, per germline. V gave up 7 bases and J gave up 4 bases; unmatched junction bases: 15. This CDR3 is built from 18 residues.

CDR3 protein: CATSDLSRAGGTGELFF. The CDR3, as DNA: TGTGCCACCAGTGATTTAAGCCGCGCGGGCGGCACCGGGGAGCTGTTTTTT. This sequence joins TRBV24-1 and TRBJ2-2; D may be TRBD2 (5 bases). The germline V and J ends were trimmed by 1 base and 4 bases, with 15 bases remaining between them. The CDR3 length is 17 residues. Looked up from germline, CDR1 is KGHDR and CDR2 is SFDVKD.

The chain combines TRBV7-2 with TRBJ1-1; D is undetermined. Germline assignment: CDR1 SGHTA and CDR2 FQGNSA. V lost 5 bases and J 1 base, leaving 8 bases between the germline ends. The CDR3 is 13 amino acids. CDR3 residues: CASSPQWNTEAFF. CDR3 bases: TGTGCCAGCAGCCCCCAGTGGAACACTGAAGCTTTCTTT.

There are a few counts of this clone. The rearrangement joins TRBV7-9 to TRBJ1-3, with D unclear. The V end was cut by 6 bases, the J end by 6 bases, with 15 bases between. CDR3 length: 14 residues. CDR1 and CDR2 (germline): SEHNR, FQNEAQ (reference sequence). The DNA for the CDR3 is TGTGCCAGCAGTCCCGAGGCCGGGAAAAACACCATATATTTT. This translates into CASSPEAGKNTIYF.

The J gene is TRBJ2-2, the V gene TRBV10-3; no clear D. V was pared by 2 bases and J by 5 bases, with 6 bases between. CDR3 size: 13 residues. From germline, CDR1 is ENHRY and CDR2 SYGVKD. The CDR3 reads CAISEIGTGELFF. The CDR3, as DNA: TGTGCCATCAGTGAGATAGGGACCGGGGAGCTGTTTTTT.

This chain's CDR3 is CASSQLGADGYTF. CDR3 nucleotides: TGCGCCAGCAGCCAACTGGGGGCGGATGGCTACACCTTC. The V and J genes are TRBV4-3 and TRBJ1-2, with D possibly matching TRBD1 (6 bases). This CDR3 region has 13 residues. V was shortened by 2 bases and J by 6 bases, with 10 bases between the two germline ends. Germline CDR1 reads LGHNA; CDR2 reads YSLEER.

The V and J genes are TRBV29-1 and TRBJ2-7, with D unresolved. Germline CDR1 and CDR2: SQVTM and ANQGSEA. The V gene lost 4 bases and the J gene lost 4 bases, with 14 bases spanning the gap. This CDR3 has 13 residues. The CDR3 here is CSVAGRFSYEQYF. CDR3 sequence (DNA): TGCAGCGTTGCCGGCAGGTTTAGTTACGAGCAGTACTTC.

This clone was counted a single time. CDR3 in amino acids: CASSRGAPDTQYF. DNA for the CDR3: TGTGCCAGCAGCAGGGGGGCCCCAGATACGCAGTATTTT. The chain joins TRBV3-1 (or the pseudogene TRBV3-2) to TRBJ2-3; TRBD1 or TRBD2 may be the D gene (6 bases each). Trimming pared 5 bases from V and 4 bases from J, leaving 10 bases between. This CDR3 comprises 13 residues. Germline V CDR1 and CDR2: LGHDT, YNNKEL (reference sequence).

V is TRBV18 and J is TRBJ2-2; the D is unclear. The V gene's germline CDR1 is KGHSH and CDR2 LQKENI. This CDR3 has 16 amino acids. Trimming pared 4 bases from V and 6 bases from J, leaving 18 bases between. The CDR3 DNA reads TGTGCCAGCTCACTGGGGATTAGGGCACCTGCCGGGGAGCTGTTTTTT. It translates to CASSLGIRAPAGELFF.

This chain joins TRBV7-2 and TRBJ2-1, with D tentatively TRBD2 (5 bases). Germline-derived CDR1 and CDR2 are SGHTA and FQGNSA. CDR3 size: 14 residues. Between the trimmed V and J ends, which lost 3 bases and 3 bases, there was a span of 9 bases. CDR3 sequence (DNA): TGTGCCAGCAGCTTTCACGGGATCTACAATGAGCAGTTCTTC. As protein: CASSFHGIYNEQFF.

The chain links TRBV27 to TRBJ2-7; 9 nucleotides line up with TRBD1. Germline CDR1 is MNHEY and CDR2 is SMNVEV (reference sequence). Trimming at V came to 6 bases and at J to 5 bases, leaving 8 bases not matched to a gene. The CDR3 covers 14 residues. The CDR3, as DNA: TGTGCCAGCAGGGTGGACAGGGGCAGAGACGAGCAGTACTTC. Its protein product is CASRVDRGRDEQYF.

The chain uses TRBV5-1 and TRBJ2-3; D assignment may be TRBD1 or TRBD2 (6 bases each). There are 15 residues in the CDR3. Trimming took off 2 bases at V and 3 bases at J, with 13 bases between the two ends. Germline V gene sequence: CDR1 SGHRS, CDR2 YFSETQ. CDR3 in amino acids: CASSLSLGGTDTQYF. CDR3 nucleotide sequence: TGCGCCAGCAGCTTATCCCTAGGGGGGACAGATACGCAGTATTTT.

The genes are TRBV4-3 and TRBJ1-2; D not certain. The V gene lost 0 bases and the J gene lost 9 bases, with 11 bases spanning the gap. CDR1 and CDR2 from the germline V gene are LGHNA and YSLEER. The CDR3 covers 13 residues. Here the CDR3 reads CASSQDRTGSYTF. CDR3 nucleotide sequence: TGCGCCAGCAGCCAAGATCGGACGGGGAGCTACACCTTC.

This clone was seen only once. Other DNA sequences in the sample encode the same CDR3. The chain recombines TRBV2 with TRBJ2-7; D may be TRBD1 (7 bases). The germline CDR1 and CDR2 sequences are SNHLY and FYNNEI. The CDR3 totals 14 residues. V gave up 3 bases and J gave up 4 bases, with 13 bases separating them. CDR3 nucleotides: TGTGCCAGCAGTGATCAGGGGGGCGAGTACGAGCAGTACTTC. Protein: CASSDQGGEYEQYF.

This clone has a single count. The J gene is TRBJ2-1, the V gene TRBV6-5, with 7 bases aligning to TRBD2. The CDR3 is 14 residues long. V trimming: 7 bases; J trimming: 5 bases; junction bases outside the gene matches: 8. The germline V gene has CDR1 MNHEY and CDR2 SVGAGI. The CDR3 sequence: CASNMPGRNNEQFF. CDR3 DNA sequence: TGTGCCAGCAACATGCCCGGGAGGAACAATGAGCAGTTCTTC.

This rearrangement joins TRBV5-1 to TRBJ1-6; unclear D gene. This CDR3 has 15 residues. Trimming pared 5 bases from V and 2 bases from J, leaving 11 bases between. Germline CDR1 is SGHRS and CDR2 is YFSETQ. CDR3 amino acids: CASSYSGPYNSPLHF. DNA for the CDR3: TGCGCCAGCAGTTACTCGGGCCCCTATAATTCACCCCTCCACTTT.

V and J are TRBV2 and TRBJ2-5; D is unclear. Deletions cut 3 bases from V and 7 bases from J, with 6 bases between. Germline V gene lookup returns CDR1 SNHLY and CDR2 FYNNEI. The CDR3 is 11 residues long. CDR3 loop: CASSDFRTQYF. CDR3 sequence (DNA): TGTGCCAGCAGTGATTTTAGGACCCAGTACTTC.

The chain links TRBV9 to TRBJ2-1; perhaps TRBD2 as D (5 bases). Per germline, CDR1 SGDLS and CDR2 YYNGEE. The V and J ends lost 7 bases and 0 bases respectively, with 14 bases between them. The CDR3 extends over 15 amino acids. CDR3 loop: CASGESVSSYNEQFF. The DNA for the CDR3 is TGTGCCAGCGGGGAGAGCGTCTCCTCCTACAATGAGCAGTTCTTC.

This clone was counted once. V usage is TRBV19 and J usage is TRBJ2-2, with TRBD2 identical over 7 bases. The CDR3 extends over 17 amino acids. With V trimmed by 0 bases and J by 5 bases, 9 bases remained unmatched. Germline CDR1 and CDR2: LNHDA and SQIVND (reference sequence). The CDR3 bases are TGTGCCAGTAGTATAGACACGGGACTATGGTTGACCGGGGAGCTGTTTTTT. Residues: CASSIDTGLWLTGELFF.

This chain links TRBV4-2 with TRBJ1-6; D remains ambiguous. Per germline, CDR1 LGHNA and CDR2 YNFKEQ. CDR3 length equals 18 residues. V was shortened by 4 bases and J by 1 base, with 17 bases between the two germline ends. The CDR3 coding sequence is TGTGCCAGCAGCCTCCTTGCCCGTACCGGATCCTATAATTCACCCCTCCACTTT. This codes for CASSLLARTGSYNSPLHF.

CDR3 nucleotides: TGTGCCACCTCCGGGGATGGAAACACCATATATTTT. Amino acids: CATSGDGNTIYF. The J gene is TRBJ1-3, the V gene TRBV3-1 (or the pseudogene TRBV3-2); no clear D. Germline CDR1 reads LGHDT; CDR2 reads YNNKEL (reference sequence). V lost 10 bases and J lost 3, with 10 bases in between. The CDR3 totals 12 residues.